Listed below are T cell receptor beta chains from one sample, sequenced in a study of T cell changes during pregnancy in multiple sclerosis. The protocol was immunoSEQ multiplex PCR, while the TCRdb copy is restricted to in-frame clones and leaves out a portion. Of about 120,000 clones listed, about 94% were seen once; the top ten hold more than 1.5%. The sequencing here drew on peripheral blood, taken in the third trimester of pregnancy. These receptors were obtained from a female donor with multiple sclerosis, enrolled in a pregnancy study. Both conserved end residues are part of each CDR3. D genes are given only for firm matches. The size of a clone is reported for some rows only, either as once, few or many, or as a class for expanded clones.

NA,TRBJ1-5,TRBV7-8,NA,CASSASGGSNQPQHF,TGTGCCAGCAGCGCCTCGGGTGGGAGCAATCAGCCCCAGCATTTT
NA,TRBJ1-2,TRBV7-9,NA,CASSLPDTLYGYTF,TGTGCCAGCAGCTTACCGGACACCCTCTATGGCTACACCTTC
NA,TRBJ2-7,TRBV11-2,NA,CASSLGPTANYEQYF,TGTGCCAGCAGCTTGGGCCCGACGGCTAATTACGAGCAGTACTTC
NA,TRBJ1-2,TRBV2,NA,CASSEARGGAGYGYTF,TGTGCCAGCAGTGAAGCGAGGGGGGGCGCGGGCTATGGCTACACCTTC
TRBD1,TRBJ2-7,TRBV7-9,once,CASSLAGTGGKTYEQYF,TGTGCCAGCAGCTTAGCGGGGACAGGAGGCAAAACCTACGAGCAGTACTTC
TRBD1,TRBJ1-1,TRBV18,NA,CASSPLGPGQVFKAEAFF,TGTGCCAGCTCACCACTAGGTCCGGGACAGGTTTTTAAAGCTGAAGCTTTCTTT
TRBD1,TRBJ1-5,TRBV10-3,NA,CAIREDRNQPQHF,TGTGCCATCAGGGAGGACAGGAATCAGCCCCAGCATTTT
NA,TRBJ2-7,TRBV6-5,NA,CASSLSVQSYEQYF,TGTGCCAGCAGCCTCTCGGTCCAAAGCTACGAGCAGTACTTC
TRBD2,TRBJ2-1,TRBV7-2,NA,CASTPDPLAGGYNEQFF,TGTGCCAGCACCCCAGACCCCCTAGCGGGGGGGTACAATGAGCAGTTCTTC
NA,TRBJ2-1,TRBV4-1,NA,CASSQEKPASGDEQFF,TGCGCCAGCAGCCAAGAGAAGCCTGCTTCAGGCGATGAGCAGTTCTTC
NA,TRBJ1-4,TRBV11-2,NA,CASSLNTGLGEKLFF,TGTGCCAGCAGCTTAAACACAGGGCTAGGTGAAAAACTGTTTTTT
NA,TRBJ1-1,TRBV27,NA,CASSSYTGSVAFF,TGTGCCAGCAGTTCCTATACCGGGTCGGTAGCTTTCTTT
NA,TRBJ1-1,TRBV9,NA,CASSGGGWGTEAFF,TGTGCCAGCAGCGGTGGGGGCTGGGGCACTGAAGCTTTCTTT
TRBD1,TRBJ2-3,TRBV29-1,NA,CSVFWAGGFTDTQYF,TGCAGCGTTTTCTGGGCAGGGGGCTTCACAGATACGCAGTATTTT
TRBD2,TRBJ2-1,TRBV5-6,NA,CASSSFIRTSANEQFF,TGTGCCAGCAGCTCCTTCATTCGGACTAGCGCCAATGAGCAGTTCTTC
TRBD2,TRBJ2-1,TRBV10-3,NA,CAISDSKSGRSYNEQFF,TGTGCCATCAGTGACTCCAAAAGCGGGAGATCCTACAATGAGCAGTTCTTC
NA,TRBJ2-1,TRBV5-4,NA,CASSSPPSEQFF,TGTGCCAGCAGCTCTCCCCCCTCGGAGCAGTTCTTC
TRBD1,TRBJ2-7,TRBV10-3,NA,CAISESTGVRQGEQYF,TGTGCCATCAGTGAGTCAACAGGGGTTCGGCAGGGCGAGCAGTACTTC
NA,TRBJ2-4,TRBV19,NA,CASSIVEAKNIQYF,TGTGCCAGTAGTATAGTGGAGGCCAAAAACATTCAGTACTTC
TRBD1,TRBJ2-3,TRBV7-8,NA,CASSPHRDRGTDTQYF,TGTGCCAGCAGCCCACACCGGGACAGGGGCACAGATACGCAGTATTTT
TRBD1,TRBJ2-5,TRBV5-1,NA,CASSLQGAAQETQYF,TGCGCCAGCAGCCTACAGGGGGCGGCCCAAGAGACCCAGTACTTC
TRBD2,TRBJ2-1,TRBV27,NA,CASSSPAGLAGSNEQFF,TGTGCCAGCAGTTCCCCCGCTGGACTAGCGGGATCAAATGAGCAGTTCTTC
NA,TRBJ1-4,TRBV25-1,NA,CASSEYAAAATNEKLFF,TGTGCCAGCAGTGAATATGCGGCAGCCGCAACTAATGAAAAACTGTTTTTT
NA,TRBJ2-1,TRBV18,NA,CASSPVGARNNEQFF,TGTGCCAGCTCACCTGTGGGAGCCCGAAACAATGAGCAGTTCTTC
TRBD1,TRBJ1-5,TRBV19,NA,CASSITTGGRQPQHF,TGTGCCAGTAGTATTACAACAGGGGGTCGACAGCCCCAGCATTTT
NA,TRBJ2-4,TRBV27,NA,CASTEGGAKNIQYF,TGTGCCAGCACCGAGGGTGGCGCCAAAAACATTCAGTACTTC
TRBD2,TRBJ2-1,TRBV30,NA,CAWAGTSPYNEQFF,TGTGCCTGGGCCGGGACTAGCCCTTACAATGAGCAGTTCTTC
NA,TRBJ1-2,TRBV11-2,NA,CASSFDGRYGYTF,TGTGCCAGCAGCTTCGACGGGAGATATGGCTACACCTTC
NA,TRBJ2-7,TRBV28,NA,CASTPSGRDYHYEQYF,NA
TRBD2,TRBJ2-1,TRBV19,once,CASSMGTRRNDEQFF,TGTGCCAGTAGTATGGGGACTAGAAGAAACGATGAGCAGTTCTTC
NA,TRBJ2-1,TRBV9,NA,CASSVDQGAYNEQFF,TGTGCCAGCAGCGTAGATCAAGGGGCCTACAATGAGCAGTTCTTC
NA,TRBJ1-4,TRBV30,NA,CAWSVGRPWEKLFF,TGTGCCTGGAGTGTAGGCAGGCCATGGGAAAAACTGTTTTTT
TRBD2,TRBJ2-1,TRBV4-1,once,CASSRFGTSEINEQFF,TGCGCCAGCAGCCGTTTCGGGACTAGCGAAATCAATGAGCAGTTCTTC
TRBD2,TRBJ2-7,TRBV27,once,CASSLGLAGTEQYF,TGTGCCAGCAGTTTAGGGCTAGCGGGGACCGAGCAGTACTTC
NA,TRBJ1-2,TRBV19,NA,CASSTFTGTGYTF,TGTGCCAGTAGTACGTTCACAGGGACCGGCTACACCTTC
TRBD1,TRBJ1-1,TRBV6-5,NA,CASSSTGANTEAFF,TGTGCCAGCAGCTCCACAGGGGCGAACACTGAAGCTTTCTTT
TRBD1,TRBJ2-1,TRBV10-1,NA,CASSHGQGYNEQFF,TGCGCCAGCAGCCACGGACAGGGCTACAATGAGCAGTTCTTC
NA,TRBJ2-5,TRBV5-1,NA,CASRTTRGQETQYF,TGCGCCAGCCGGACGACCCGGGGGCAAGAGACCCAGTACTTC
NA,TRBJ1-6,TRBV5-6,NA,CASSTDRGSYNSPLHF,TGTGCCAGCAGCACTGACAGAGGCTCCTATAATTCACCCCTCCACTTT
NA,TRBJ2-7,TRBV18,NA,CASSPQTVSYEQYF,TGTGCCAGCTCACCCCAAACAGTCTCCTACGAGCAGTACTTC
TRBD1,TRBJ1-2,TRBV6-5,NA,CASSQGDYGYTF,TGTGCCAGCAGTCAGGGGGATTATGGCTACACCTTC
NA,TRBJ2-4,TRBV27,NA,CASSKNGNIQYF,TGTGCCAGCAGCAAAAACGGAAACATTCAGTACTTC
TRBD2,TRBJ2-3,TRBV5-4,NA,CASSLARGRGADTQYF,TGTGCCAGCAGCTTGGCCCGAGGGAGGGGTGCAGATACGCAGTATTTT
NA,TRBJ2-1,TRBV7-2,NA,CASSLGARDYEQFF,TGTGCCAGCAGCTTAGGGGCCAGGGACTATGAGCAGTTCTTC
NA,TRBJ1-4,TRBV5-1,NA,CASSFGRSATNEKLFF,TGCGCCAGCAGCTTCGGAAGGAGTGCAACTAATGAAAAACTGTTTTTT
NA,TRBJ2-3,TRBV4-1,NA,CASQGNSFTDTQYF,TGCGCCAGTCAGGGGAACAGCTTCACAGATACGCAGTATTTT
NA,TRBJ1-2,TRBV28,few,CASRGLQSNYGYTF,TGTGCCAGCAGGGGCCTACAGTCTAACTATGGCTACACCTTC
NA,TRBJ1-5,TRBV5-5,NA,CASSLQSNQPQHF,TGTGCCAGCAGCTTGCAAAGCAATCAGCCCCAGCATTTT
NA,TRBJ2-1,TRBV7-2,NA,CASTSPEVRKQSSYNEQFF,TGTGCCAGCACTTCGCCCGAGGTACGGAAACAAAGCTCCTACAATGAGCAGTTCTTC
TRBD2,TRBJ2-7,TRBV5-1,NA,CASSPSGGSYEQYF,TGCGCCAGCAGCCCAAGCGGGGGCTCCTACGAGCAGTACTTC
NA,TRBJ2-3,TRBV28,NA,CASSVQGSTDTQYF,TGTGCCAGCAGTGTACAGGGTAGCACAGATACGCAGTATTTT
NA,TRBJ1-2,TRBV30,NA,CAWSGQGLEGYTF,TGTGCCTGGAGTGGTCAGGGGCTGGAGGGCTACACCTTC
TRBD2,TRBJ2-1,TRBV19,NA,CASSILLAGGNEQFF,TGTGCCAGTAGTATCCTACTAGCGGGAGGAAATGAGCAGTTCTTC
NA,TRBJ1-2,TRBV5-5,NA,CASSPLRGGEYLTNGYTF,TGTGCCAGCAGCCCCTTAAGGGGGGGCGAGTACCTAACGAATGGCTACACCTTC
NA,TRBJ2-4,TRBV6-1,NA,CASSEIGARSIQYF,TGTGCCAGCAGTGAAATAGGGGCGCGGAGCATTCAGTACTTC
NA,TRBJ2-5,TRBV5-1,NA,CASSSSGQSEETQYF,TGCGCCAGCAGCTCTTCCGGACAGTCCGAAGAGACCCAGTACTTC
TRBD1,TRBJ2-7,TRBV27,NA,CASSLDRDSLSYEQYF,TGTGCCAGCAGTTTGGACCGGGACAGCCTCTCCTACGAGCAGTACTTC
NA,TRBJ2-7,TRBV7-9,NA,CASSFVSALGEQYF,TGTGCCAGCAGCTTCGTCAGCGCCCTCGGCGAGCAGTACTTC
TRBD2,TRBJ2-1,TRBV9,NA,CASSVGPAGGPSEQFF,TGTGCCAGCAGCGTAGGTCCAGCGGGAGGGCCTAGTGAGCAGTTCTTC
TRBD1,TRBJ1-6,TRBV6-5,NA,CASTDRTGVNSPLHF,TGTGCCAGCACCGATCGGACAGGGGTGAATTCACCCCTCCACTTT